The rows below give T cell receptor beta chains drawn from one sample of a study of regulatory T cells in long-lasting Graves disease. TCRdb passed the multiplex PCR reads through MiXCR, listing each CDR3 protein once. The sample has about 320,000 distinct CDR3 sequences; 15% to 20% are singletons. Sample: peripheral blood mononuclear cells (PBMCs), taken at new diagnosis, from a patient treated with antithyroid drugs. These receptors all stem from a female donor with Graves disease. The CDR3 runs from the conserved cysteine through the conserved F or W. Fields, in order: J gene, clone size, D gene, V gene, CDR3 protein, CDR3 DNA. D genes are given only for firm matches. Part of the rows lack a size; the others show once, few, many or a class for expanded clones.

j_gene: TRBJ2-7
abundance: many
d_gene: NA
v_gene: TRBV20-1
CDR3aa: CSASGSHEQYF
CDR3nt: TGCAGTGCTAGTGGTTCCCACGAGCAGTACTTC

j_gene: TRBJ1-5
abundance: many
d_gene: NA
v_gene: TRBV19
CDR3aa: CASTRERDQPQHF
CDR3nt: TGTGCCAGTACCCGGGAACGAGATCAGCCCCAGCATTTT

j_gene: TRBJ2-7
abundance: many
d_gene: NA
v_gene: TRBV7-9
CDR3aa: CASSLSRQETTYEQYF
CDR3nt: TGTGCCAGCAGCTTATCCAGACAGGAGACCACCTACGAGCAGTACTTC

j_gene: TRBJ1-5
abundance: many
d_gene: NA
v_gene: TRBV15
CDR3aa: CATSRGVSNQPQHF
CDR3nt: TGTGCCACCAGCAGAGGGGTTAGCAATCAGCCCCAGCATTTT

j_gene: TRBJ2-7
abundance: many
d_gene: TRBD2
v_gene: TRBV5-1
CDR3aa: CASSLVGLAAYEQYF
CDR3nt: TGCGCCAGCAGCTTGGTGGGACTAGCGGCCTACGAGCAGTACTTC

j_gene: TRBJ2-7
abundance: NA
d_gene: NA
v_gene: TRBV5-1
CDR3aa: CASSLDPSLPHEQYF
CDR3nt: TGCGCCAGCAGCTTAGATCCCTCTCTACCGCACGAGCAGTACTTC

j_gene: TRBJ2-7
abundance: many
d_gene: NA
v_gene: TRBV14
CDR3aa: CASSQAGLTYEQYF
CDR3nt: TGTGCCAGCAGCCAAGCCGGATTAACCTACGAGCAGTACTTC

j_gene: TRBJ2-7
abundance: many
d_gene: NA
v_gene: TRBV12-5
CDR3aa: CASGLAGAYEQYF
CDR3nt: TGTGCTAGTGGTTTGGCGGGGGCCTACGAGCAGTACTTC

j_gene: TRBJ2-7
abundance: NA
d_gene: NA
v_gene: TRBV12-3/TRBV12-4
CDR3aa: CASSFDGFAAEQYF
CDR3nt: TGTGCCAGCAGTTTCGACGGCTTCGCGGCCGAGCAGTACTTC

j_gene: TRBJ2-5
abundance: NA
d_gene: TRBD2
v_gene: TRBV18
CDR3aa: CASSPSSGGVGTQYF
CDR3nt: TGTGCCAGCTCACCATCTAGCGGTGGAGTCGGGACCCAGTACTTC

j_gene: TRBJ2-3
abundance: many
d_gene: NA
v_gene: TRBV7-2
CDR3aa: CASSLVADTQYF
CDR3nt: TGTGCCAGCAGCTTGGTCGCAGATACGCAGTATTTT

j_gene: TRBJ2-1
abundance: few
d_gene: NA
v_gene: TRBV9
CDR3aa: CASRGPGPDEQFF
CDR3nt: TGTGCCAGCAGAGGACCGGGTCCCGATGAGCAGTTCTTC

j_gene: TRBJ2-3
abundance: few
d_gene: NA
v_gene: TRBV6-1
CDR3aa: CASRGLRLLTDTQYF
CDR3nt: TGTGCCAGCAGGGGCCTCCGACTCCTCACAGATACGCAGTATTTT

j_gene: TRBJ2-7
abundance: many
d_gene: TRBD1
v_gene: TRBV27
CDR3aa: CASSLRGQSYEQYF
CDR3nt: TGTGCCAGCAGTTTACGGGGACAGAGTTACGAGCAGTACTTC

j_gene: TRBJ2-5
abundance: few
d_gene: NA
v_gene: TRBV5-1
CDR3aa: CASSSEGNHQETQYF
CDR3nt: TGCGCCAGCAGCTCGGAGGGTAACCACCAAGAGACCCAGTACTTC

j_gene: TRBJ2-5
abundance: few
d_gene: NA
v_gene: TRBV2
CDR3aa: CASSAPGRQETQYF
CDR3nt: TGTGCCAGCAGCGCACCGGGACGGCAAGAGACCCAGTACTTC

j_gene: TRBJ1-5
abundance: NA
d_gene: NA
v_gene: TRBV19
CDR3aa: CASSSWPTGHNQPQHF
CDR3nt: TGTGCCAGTAGTAGTTGGCCAACTGGGCACAATCAGCCCCAGCATTTT

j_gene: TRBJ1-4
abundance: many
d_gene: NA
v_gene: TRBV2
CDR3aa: CASCLGTAREKLFF
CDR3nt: TGTGCCAGCTGCCTTGGGACCGCTAGGGAAAAACTGTTTTTT

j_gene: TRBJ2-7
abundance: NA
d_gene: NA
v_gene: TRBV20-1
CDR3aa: CSARAPGVGYEQYF
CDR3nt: TGCAGTGCTAGAGCCCCGGGAGTAGGGTACGAGCAGTACTTC

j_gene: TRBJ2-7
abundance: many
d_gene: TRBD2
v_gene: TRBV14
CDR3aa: CASSPLGGLAGKDKQYF
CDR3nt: TGTGCCAGCAGTCCCCTCGGGGGGCTAGCGGGAAAGGATAAGCAGTACTTC

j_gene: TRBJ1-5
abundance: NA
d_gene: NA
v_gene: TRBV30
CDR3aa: CAWSVGGGNNQPQHF
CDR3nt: TGTGCCTGGAGTGTGGGGGGGGGGAACAATCAGCCCCAGCATTTT

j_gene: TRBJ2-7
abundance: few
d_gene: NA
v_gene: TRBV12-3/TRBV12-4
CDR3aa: CASSTGQNSYEQYF
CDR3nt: TGTGCCAGCAGTACCGGACAGAACTCCTACGAGCAGTACTTC

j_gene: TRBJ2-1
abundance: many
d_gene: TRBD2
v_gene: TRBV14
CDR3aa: CASSQRTSGSPYNEQFF
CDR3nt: TGTGCCAGCAGCCAACGGACTAGCGGGAGTCCCTACAATGAGCAGTTCTTC

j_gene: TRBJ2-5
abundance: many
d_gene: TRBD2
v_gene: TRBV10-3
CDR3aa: CAIREREGHETQYF
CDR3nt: TGTGCCATCAGGGAACGGGAGGGCCACGAGACCCAGTACTTC

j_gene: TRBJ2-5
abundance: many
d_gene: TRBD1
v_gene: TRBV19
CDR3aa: CASRSRGSNQETQYF
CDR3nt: TGTGCCAGTAGAAGCAGGGGGTCGAACCAAGAGACCCAGTACTTC

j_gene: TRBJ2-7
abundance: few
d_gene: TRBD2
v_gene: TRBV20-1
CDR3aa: CSARRAGASEQYF
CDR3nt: TGCAGTGCTAGACGCGCGGGAGCTAGCGAGCAGTACTTC

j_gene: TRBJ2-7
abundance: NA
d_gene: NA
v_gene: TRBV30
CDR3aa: CACRIGTPLDEQYF
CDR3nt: TGTGCCTGTCGTATCGGGACGCCCTTGGACGAGCAGTACTTC

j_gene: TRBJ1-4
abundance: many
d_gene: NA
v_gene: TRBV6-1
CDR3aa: CASSEGGNPNEKLFF
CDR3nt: TGTGCCAGCAGTGAAGGAGGGAATCCTAATGAAAAACTGTTTTTT

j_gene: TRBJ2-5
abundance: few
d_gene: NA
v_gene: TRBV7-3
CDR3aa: CASSLTGESEETQYF
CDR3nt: TGTGCCAGCAGCTTAACGGGAGAGAGCGAAGAGACCCAGTACTTC

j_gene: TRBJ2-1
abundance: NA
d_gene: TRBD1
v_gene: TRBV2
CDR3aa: CASRNWGQGGGDEQFF
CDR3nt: TGTGCCAGCAGGAACTGGGGACAGGGTGGCGGAGATGAGCAGTTCTTC

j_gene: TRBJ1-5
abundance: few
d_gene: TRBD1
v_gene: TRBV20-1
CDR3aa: CSATSGQGAVNSSQPQHF
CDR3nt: TGCAGTGCCACTTCTGGACAGGGGGCAGTCAATAGCAGTCAGCCCCAGCATTTT

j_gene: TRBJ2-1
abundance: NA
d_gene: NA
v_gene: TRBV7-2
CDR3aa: CASSFSGQAEQFF
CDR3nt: TGTGCCAGCAGCTTTTCGGGGCAGGCTGAGCAGTTCTTC

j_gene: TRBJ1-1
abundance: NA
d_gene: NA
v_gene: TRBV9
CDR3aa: CASSVGEGGLMNTEAFF
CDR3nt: TGTGCCAGCAGCGTAGGAGAAGGCGGTCTTATGAACACTGAAGCTTTCTTT

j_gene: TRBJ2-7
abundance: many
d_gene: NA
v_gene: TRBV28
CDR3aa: CASSPGGWANSYEQYF
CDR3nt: TGTGCCAGCAGCCCCGGAGGGTGGGCCAACTCCTACGAGCAGTACTTC

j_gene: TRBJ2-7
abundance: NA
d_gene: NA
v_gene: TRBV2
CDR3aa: CAAQGTVTYEQYF
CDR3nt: TGTGCCGCCCAGGGAACAGTTACCTACGAGCAGTACTTC

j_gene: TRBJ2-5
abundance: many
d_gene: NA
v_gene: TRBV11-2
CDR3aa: CASSLFRAIETQYF
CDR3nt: TGTGCCAGCAGCTTATTCAGGGCGATAGAGACCCAGTACTTC

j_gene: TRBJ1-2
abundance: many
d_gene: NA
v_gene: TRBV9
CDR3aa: CASSAGDSGGYGYTF
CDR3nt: TGTGCCAGCAGCGCGGGGGACTCCGGGGGATATGGCTACACCTTC

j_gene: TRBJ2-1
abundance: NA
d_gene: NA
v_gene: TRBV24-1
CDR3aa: CATSALDYPYNEQFF
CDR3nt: TGTGCCACCAGTGCACTAGACTACCCCTACAATGAGCAGTTCTTC

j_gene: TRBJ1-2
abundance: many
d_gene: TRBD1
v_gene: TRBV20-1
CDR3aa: CSAGGQGLYYGYTF
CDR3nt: TGCAGTGCTGGAGGACAGGGACTATACTATGGCTACACCTTC

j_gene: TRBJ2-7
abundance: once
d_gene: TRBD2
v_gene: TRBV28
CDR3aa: CASTPLAGTAYEQYF
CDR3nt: TGTGCCAGCACACCGCTAGCGGGGACTGCCTACGAGCAGTACTTC

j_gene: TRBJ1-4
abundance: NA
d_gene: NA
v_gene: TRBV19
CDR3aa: CASSMAGGRNEKLFF
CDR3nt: TGTGCCAGTAGTATGGCGGGGGGCCGCAATGAAAAACTGTTTTTT

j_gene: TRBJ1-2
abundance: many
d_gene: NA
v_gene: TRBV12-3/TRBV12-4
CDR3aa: CASSLAMSRNPNYGYTF
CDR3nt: TGTGCCAGCAGTTTAGCGATGTCCAGGAACCCTAACTATGGCTACACCTTC

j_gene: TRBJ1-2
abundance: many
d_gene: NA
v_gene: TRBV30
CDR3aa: CAWTMKAGANYGYTF
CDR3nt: TGTGCCTGGACCATGAAGGCAGGAGCTAACTATGGCTACACCTTC

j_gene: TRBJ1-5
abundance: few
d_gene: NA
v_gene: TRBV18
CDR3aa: CASSVLPGAYSNQPQHF
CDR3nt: TGTGCCAGCTCCGTCCTACCCGGGGCGTATAGCAATCAGCCCCAGCATTTT